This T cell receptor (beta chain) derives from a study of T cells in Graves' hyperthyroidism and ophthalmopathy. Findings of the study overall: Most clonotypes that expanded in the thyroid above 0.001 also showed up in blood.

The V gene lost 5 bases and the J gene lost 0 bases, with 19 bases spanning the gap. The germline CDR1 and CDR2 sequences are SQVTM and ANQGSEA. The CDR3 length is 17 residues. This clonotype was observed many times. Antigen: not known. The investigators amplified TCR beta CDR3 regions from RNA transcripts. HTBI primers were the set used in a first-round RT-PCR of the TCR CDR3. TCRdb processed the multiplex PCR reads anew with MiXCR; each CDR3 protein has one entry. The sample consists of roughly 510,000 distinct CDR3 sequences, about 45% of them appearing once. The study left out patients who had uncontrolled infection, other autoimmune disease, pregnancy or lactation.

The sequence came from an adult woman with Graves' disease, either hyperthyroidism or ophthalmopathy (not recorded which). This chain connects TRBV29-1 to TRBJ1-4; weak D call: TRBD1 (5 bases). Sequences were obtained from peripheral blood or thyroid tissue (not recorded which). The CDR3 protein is CSVLGYQGMATNEKLFF. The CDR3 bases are TGCAGCGTTTTAGGTTATCAGGGTATGGCAACTAATGAAAAACTGTTTTTT.